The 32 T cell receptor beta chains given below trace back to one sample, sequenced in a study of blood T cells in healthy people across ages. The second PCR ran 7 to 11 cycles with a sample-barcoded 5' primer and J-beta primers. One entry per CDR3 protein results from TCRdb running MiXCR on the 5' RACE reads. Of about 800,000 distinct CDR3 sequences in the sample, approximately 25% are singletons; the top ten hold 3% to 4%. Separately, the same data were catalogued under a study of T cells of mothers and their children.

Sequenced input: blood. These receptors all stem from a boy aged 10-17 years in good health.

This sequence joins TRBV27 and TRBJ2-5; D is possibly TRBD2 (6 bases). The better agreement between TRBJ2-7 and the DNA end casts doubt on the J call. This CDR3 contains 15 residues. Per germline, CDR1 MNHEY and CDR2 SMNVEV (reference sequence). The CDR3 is CASTGLKTFSYEQYF. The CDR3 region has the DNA TGTGCCAGCACGGGACTCAAAACCTTCTCCTACGAGCAGTACTTC.

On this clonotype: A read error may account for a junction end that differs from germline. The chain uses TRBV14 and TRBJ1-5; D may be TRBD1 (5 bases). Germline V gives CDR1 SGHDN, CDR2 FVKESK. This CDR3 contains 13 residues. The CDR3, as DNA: TGTGCCAGCGGCCAGACAGATTCGGGTCCCCAGCATTTT. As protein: CASGQTDSGPQHF.

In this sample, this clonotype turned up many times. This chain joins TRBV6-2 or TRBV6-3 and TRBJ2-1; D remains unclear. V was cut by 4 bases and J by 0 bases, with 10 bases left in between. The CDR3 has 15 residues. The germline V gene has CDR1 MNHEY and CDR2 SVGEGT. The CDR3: CASSLTTSSYNEQFF. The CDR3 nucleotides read TGTGCCAGCAGTTTAACTACCAGCTCCTACAATGAGCAGTTCTTC.

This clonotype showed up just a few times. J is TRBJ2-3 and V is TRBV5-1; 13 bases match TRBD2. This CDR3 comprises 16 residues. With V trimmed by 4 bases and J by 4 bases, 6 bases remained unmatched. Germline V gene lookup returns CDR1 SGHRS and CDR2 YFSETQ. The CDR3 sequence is CASSIGLAGVSDTQYF. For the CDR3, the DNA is TGCGCCAGCAGCATCGGACTAGCGGGGGTTTCAGATACGCAGTATTTT.

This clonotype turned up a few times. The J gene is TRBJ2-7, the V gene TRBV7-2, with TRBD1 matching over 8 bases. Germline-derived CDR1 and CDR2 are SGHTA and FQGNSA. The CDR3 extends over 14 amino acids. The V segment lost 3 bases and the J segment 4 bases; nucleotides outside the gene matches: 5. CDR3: CASSFGTGHYEQYF. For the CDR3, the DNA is TGTGCCAGCAGCTTCGGGACAGGACATTACGAGCAGTACTTC.

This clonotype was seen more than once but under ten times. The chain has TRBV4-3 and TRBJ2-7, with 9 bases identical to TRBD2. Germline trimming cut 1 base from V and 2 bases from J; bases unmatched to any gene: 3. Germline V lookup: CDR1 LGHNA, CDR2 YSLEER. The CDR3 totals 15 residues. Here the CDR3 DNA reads TGCGCCAGCAGCCAAGGACTAGCGGAGACCTACGAGCAGTACTTC. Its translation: CASSQGLAETYEQYF.

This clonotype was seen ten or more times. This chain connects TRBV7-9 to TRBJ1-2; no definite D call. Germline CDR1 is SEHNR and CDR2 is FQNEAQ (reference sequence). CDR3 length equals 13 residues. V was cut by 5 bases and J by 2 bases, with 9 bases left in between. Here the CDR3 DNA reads TGTGCCAGCAGCGCACGGGAAAACTATGGCTACACCTTC. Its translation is CASSARENYGYTF.

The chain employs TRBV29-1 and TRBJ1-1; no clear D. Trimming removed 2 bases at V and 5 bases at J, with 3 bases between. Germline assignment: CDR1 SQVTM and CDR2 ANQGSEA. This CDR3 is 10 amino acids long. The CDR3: CSVEQTEAFF. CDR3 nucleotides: TGCAGCGTTGAACAGACTGAAGCTTTCTTT.

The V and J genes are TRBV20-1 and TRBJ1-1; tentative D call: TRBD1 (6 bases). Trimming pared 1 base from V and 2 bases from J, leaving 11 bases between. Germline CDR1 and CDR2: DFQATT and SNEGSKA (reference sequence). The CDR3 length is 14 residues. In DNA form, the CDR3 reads TGCAGTGCTAGAGCGGGACAATTTAACACTGAAGCTTTCTTT. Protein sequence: CSARAGQFNTEAFF.

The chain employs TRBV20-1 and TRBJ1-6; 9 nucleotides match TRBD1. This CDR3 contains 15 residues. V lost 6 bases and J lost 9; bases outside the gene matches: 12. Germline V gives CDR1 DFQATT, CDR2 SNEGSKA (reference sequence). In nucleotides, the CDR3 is TGCAGTGCCCCTACCGGGGACAGGGATCTTTCACCCCTCCACTTT. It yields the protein CSAPTGDRDLSPLHF.

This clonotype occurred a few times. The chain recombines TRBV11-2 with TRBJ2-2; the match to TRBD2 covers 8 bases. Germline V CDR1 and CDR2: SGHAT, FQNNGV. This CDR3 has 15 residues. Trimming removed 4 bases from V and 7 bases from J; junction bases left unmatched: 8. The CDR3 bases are TGTGCCAGCAGCTCCCTAGGCGGGGGGCACGGGGAGCTGTTTTTT. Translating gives CASSSLGGGHGELFF.

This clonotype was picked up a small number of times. The CDR3 loop reads CSVGESDEKLFF. CDR3 DNA sequence: TGCAGCGTTGGTGAATCCGATGAAAAACTGTTTTTT. This rearrangement joins TRBV29-1 to TRBJ1-4; D is unresolved. Per germline, CDR1 SQVTM and CDR2 ANQGSEA. With 4 bases removed from V and 6 bases from J, the gap between germline ends came to 9 bases. CDR3 length: 12 residues.

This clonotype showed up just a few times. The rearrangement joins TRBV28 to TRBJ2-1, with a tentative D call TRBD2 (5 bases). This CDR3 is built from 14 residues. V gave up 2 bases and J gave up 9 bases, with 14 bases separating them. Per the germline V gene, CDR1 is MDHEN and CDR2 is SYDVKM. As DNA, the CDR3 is TGTGCCAGCAGTTTAAGCCCCCTCGGAGGTGAGCAGTTCTTC. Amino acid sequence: CASSLSPLGGEQFF.

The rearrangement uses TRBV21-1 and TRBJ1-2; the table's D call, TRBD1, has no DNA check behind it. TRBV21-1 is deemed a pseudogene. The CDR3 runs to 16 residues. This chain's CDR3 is CASSIPTGTEVYGYTF. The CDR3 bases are TGTGCCAGCAGCATTCCGACCGGGACAGAAGTCTATGGCTACACCTTC.

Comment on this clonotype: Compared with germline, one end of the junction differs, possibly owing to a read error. CDR3 coding DNA: TGTGCCAGCAGCTTAGCTCCAACACTACAGGAGTACTACGCCTTC. Protein product: CASSLAPTLQEYYAF. This chain joins TRBV7-9 and TRBJ1-2, with D perhaps TRBD1 (5 bases). The CDR3 loop spans 15 amino acids. Germline V gene lookup returns CDR1 SEHNR and CDR2 FQNEAQ (reference sequence). The full variable domain, in which reference TRBV7-9 and TRBJ1-2 provide the parts outside the CDR3, is DTGVSQNPRHKITKRGQNVTFRCDPISEHNRLYWYRQTLGQGPEFLTYFQNEAQLEKSRLLSDRFSAERPKGSFSTLEIQRTEQGDSAMYLCASSLAPTLQEYYAFGSGTRLTVV.

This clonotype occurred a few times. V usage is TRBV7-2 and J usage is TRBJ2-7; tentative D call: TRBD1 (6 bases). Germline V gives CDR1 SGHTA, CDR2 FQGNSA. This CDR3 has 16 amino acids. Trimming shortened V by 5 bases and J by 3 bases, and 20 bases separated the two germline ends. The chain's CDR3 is CASSPKAGQSNYEQYF. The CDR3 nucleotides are TGTGCCAGCAGCCCAAAAGCCGGACAGTCTAACTACGAGCAGTACTTC.

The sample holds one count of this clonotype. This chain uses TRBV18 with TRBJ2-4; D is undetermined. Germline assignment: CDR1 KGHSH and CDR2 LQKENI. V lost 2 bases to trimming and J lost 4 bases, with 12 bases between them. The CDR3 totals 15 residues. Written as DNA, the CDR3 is TGTGCCAGCTCACCAACGTCGGGTACAAAAAACATTCAGTACTTC. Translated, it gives CASSPTSGTKNIQYF. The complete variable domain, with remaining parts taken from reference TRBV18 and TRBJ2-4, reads NAGVMQNPRHLVRRRGQEARLRCSPMKGHSHVYWYRQLPEEGLKFMVYLQKENIIDESGMPKERFSAEFPKEGPSILRIQQVVRGDSAAYFCASSPTSGTKNIQYFGAGTRLSVL.

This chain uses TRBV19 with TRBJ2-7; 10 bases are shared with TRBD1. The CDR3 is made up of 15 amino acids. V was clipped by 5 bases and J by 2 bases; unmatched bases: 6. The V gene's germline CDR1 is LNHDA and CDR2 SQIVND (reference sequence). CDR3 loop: CASSQGQGSTYEQYF. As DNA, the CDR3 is TGTGCCAGTAGTCAGGGACAGGGGAGTACCTACGAGCAGTACTTC.

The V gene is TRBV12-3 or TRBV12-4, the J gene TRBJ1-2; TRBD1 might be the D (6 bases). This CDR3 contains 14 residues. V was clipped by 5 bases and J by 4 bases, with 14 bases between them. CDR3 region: CASSPRTVSYGYTF. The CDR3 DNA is TGTGCCAGCAGTCCTCGGACAGTCTCCTATGGCTACACCTTC.

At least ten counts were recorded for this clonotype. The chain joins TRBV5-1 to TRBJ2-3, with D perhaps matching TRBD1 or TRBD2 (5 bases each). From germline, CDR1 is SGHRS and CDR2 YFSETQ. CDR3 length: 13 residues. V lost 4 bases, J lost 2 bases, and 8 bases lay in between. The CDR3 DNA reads TGCGCCAGCAGCGGGACCACCACAGATACGCAGTATTTT. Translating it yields CASSGTTTDTQYF.

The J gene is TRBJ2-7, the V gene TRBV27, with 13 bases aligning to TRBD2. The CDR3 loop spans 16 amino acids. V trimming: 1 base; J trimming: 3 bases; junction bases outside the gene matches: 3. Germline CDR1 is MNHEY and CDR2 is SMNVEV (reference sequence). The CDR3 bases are TGTGCCAGCAGTTTATTGAGGACTAGCGGGAGCTACGAGCAGTACTTC. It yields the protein CASSLLRTSGSYEQYF.

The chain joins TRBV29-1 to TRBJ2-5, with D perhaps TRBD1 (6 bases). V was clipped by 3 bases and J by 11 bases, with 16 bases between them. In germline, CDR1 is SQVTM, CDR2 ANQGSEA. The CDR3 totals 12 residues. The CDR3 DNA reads TGCAGCGTTGAGGGGGTAGGGGGTGAGCAGTACTTC. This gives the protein CSVEGVGGEQYF.

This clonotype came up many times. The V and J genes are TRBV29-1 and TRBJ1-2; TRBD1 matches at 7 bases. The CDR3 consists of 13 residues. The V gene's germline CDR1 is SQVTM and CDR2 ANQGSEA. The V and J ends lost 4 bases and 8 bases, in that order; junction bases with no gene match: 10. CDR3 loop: CSVGTGAGYGYTF. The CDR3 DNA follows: TGCAGCGTTGGAACAGGGGCGGGGTACGGCTACACCTTC.

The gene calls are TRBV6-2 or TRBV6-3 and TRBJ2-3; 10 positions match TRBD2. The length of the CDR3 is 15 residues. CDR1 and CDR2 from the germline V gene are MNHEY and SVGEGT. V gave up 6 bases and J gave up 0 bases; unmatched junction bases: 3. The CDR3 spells CASRSSGGSTDTQYF. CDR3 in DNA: TGTGCCAGCAGGTCTAGCGGGGGCAGCACAGATACGCAGTATTTT.

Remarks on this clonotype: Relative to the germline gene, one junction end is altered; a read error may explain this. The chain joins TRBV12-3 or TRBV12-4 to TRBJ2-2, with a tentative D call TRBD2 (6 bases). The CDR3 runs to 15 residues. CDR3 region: CASSPLSGQTGGLFF. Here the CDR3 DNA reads TGTGCCAGCAGTCCCCTTAGTGGGCAAACCGGGGGGCTGTTTTTT.

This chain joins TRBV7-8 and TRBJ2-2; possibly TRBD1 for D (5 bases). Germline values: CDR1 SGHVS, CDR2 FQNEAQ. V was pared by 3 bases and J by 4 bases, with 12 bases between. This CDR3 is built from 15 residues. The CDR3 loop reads CASSFSRESTGELFF. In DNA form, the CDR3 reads TGTGCCAGCAGCTTTTCCAGGGAAAGCACCGGGGAGCTGTTTTTT.

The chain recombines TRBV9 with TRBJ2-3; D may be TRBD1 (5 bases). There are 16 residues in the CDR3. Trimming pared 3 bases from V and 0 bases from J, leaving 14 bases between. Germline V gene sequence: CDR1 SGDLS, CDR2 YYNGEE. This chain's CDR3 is CASSAITGVSTDTQYF. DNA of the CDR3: TGTGCCAGCAGCGCGATTACAGGAGTTAGCACAGATACGCAGTATTTT.

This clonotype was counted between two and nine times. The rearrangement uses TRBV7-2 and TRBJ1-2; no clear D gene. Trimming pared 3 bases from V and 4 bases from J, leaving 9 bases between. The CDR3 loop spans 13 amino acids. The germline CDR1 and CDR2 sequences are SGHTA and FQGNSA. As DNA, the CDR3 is TGTGCCAGCAGCTTTCTCGCGAGCTATGGCTACACCTTC. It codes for CASSFLASYGYTF.

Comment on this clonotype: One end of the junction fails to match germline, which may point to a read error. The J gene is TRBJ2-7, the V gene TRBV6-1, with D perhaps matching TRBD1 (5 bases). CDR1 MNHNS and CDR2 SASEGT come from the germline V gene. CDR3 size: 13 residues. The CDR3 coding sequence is TGTGCCAGCAGAATACAGGAAGGCTACGGGCAGTACTTC. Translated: CASRIQEGYGQYF.

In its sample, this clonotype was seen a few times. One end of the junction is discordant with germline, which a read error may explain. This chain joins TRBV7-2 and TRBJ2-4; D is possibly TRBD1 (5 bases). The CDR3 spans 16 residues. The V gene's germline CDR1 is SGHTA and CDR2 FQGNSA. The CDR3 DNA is TGTGCCAGCAGCTTGGACACATTTGGGGCCAAAGACATTCAGTACTTC. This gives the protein CASSLDTFGAKDIQYF.

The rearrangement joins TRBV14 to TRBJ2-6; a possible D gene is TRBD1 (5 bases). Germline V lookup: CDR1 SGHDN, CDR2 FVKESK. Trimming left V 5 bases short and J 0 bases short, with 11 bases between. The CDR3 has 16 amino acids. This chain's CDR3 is CASSSRQSSGANVLTF. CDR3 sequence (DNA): TGTGCCAGCAGCAGCCGACAGAGCTCTGGGGCCAACGTCCTGACTTTC.

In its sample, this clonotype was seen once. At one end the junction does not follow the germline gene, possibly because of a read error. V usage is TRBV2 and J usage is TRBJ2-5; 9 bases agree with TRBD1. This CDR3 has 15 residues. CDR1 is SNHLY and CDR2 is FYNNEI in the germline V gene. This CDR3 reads CASSAPGTGTGTAFF. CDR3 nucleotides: TGTGCCAGCAGTGCACCCGGGACAGGGACCGGCACTGCCTTCTTC.